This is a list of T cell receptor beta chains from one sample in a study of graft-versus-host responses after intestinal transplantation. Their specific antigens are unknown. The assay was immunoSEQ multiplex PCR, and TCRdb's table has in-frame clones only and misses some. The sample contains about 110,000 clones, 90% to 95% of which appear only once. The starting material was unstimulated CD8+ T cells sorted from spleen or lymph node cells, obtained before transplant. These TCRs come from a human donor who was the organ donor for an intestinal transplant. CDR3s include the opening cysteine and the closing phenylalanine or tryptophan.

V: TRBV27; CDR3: CASSLLAGHTTDTQYF
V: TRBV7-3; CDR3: CASSPEGRWADRHNEQFF
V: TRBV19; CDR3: CASTLGGRGRDEQFF
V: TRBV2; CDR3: CASSAGRNSGNTIYF
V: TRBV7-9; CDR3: CASSLGGRGQEQYF
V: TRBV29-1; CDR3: CSVEDYSGGSSYEQYF
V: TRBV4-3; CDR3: CASSQGSGRVHEQFF
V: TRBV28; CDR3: CARSSNRETMRLHTGELFF
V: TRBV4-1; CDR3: CASSQGTGELFF
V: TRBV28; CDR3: CASRPEGTGVYQETQYF
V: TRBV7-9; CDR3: CASSPGVYGDTEAFF
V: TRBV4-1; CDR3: CASSPPQGKEAFF
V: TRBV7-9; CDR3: CASSLTDYEQYF